This T cell receptor (beta chain) stems from a study of cytomegalovirus exposure and HLA in healthy donors. Some clones are missing from TCRdb's copy, which holds only in-frame ones; the method was immunoSEQ multiplex PCR. The table has 120,000 or so clones, approximately 90% seen once. This CDR3 has 15 residues. The V gene lost 5 bases and the J gene lost 4 bases, with 15 bases spanning the gap. Germline loops: CDR1 MNHEY, CDR2 SVGAGI. General study points: A few chains tied to CMV proved CMV antigen-specific in vitro. Among TCR sequences, most were rare, though some public TCRs appeared in many donors.

A note on this clone: What it binds is not known.

This chain joins TRBV6-5 and TRBJ2-1; tentatively, D is TRBD1 (6 bases). Sequenced sample: PBMCs. The sequence was obtained from a man aged 18 to 35 in good health and CMV-seronegative. CDR3 protein: CASSRQDRLYNEQFF. DNA of the CDR3: TGTGCCAGCAGTAGACAGGACAGACTATACAATGAGCAGTTCTTC.